This T cell receptor beta chain was sequenced for a study of blood T cell repertoires in COVID-19. Study information: Whether acute or convalescent, the COVID-19 samples came from the United States, Italy and Spain.

Sequenced by immunoSEQ multiplex PCR; TCRdb stores in-frame clones only, minus some. The sample holds around 300,000 clones, 80% to 90% seen once. Cohorts were determined from participant-reported clinical history. Among Cohort 3 donors, those recovered had two negative PCRs, clearance, or symptom resolution. The CDR3 extends over 14 amino acids. V lost 0 bases, J lost 7 bases, and 8 bases lay in between. Germline-derived CDR1 and CDR2 are SGHRS and YFSETQ. This TCR derives from a young woman who had recovered from COVID-19. The rearrangement links TRBV5-1 to TRBJ1-6; no reliable D call. The sequenced sample consisted of PBMCs or T cells enriched from blood (not recorded which). CDR3 coding DNA: TGCGCCAGCAGCTTGGATGCAGGAAATTCACCCCTCCACTTT. Protein sequence: CASSLDAGNSPLHF. The variable domain in full, with the rest retrieved from reference TRBV5-1 and TRBJ1-6, is KAGVTQTPRYLIKTRGQQVTLSCSPISGHRSVSWYQQTPGQGLQFLFEYFSETQRNKGNFPGRFSGRQFSNSRSEMNVSTLELGDSALYLCASSLDAGNSPLHFGNGTRLTVT.